These 20 T cell receptor beta chains were all obtained from the same sample, sequenced in a study of siplizumab effects on memory and regulatory T cells. Here immunoSEQ multiplex PCR was the method, and the copy in TCRdb shows in-frame clones only, minus some. The sample consists of some 9,900 clones, about 40% of them appearing once. These receptors are not linked to any known antigen. Coculturing was carried out on the mixed lymphocyte reaction cells. It lasted more than five days and was done at 37°C. The sample consisted of CFSE-low (dividing) CD8+ T cells sorted from an allogeneic mixed lymphocyte reaction. Every receptor here comes from a human donor in good health; the cells came from an allogeneic mixed lymphocyte reaction.

This clone showed up just a few times. The gene calls are TRBV4-1 and TRBJ1-2; D not certain. The CDR3 has 14 amino acids. Trimming pared 1 base from V and 4 bases from J, leaving 10 bases between. The germline V gene has CDR1 MGHRA and CDR2 YSYEKL. CDR3 nucleotides: TGCGCCAGCAGCCAAGGTCCCGGGTCCTATGGCTACACCTTC. The encoded protein is CASSQGPGSYGYTF.

This clone is medium-sized in the sample. This chain connects TRBV6-5 to TRBJ2-7; TRBD2 agrees at 11 bases. CDR1 is MNHEY and CDR2 is SVGAGI in the germline V gene. The length of the CDR3 is 14 residues. Unmatched junction bases numbered 3, after V lost 5 bases and J lost 3 bases. The CDR3 region is CASSPGTSGYEQYF. Here the CDR3 DNA reads TGTGCCAGCAGTCCAGGGACTAGCGGCTACGAGCAGTACTTC.

The V gene is TRBV4-1, the J gene TRBJ1-2; D gene ambiguous. V was pared by 1 base and J by 4 bases, with 16 bases between. CDR1 MGHRA and CDR2 YSYEKL come from the germline V gene. The CDR3 has 16 residues. CDR3 residues: CASSQGAHSNLYGYTF. DNA of the CDR3: TGCGCCAGCAGCCAAGGGGCACATTCAAACCTCTATGGCTACACCTTC.

Sample share makes this clone medium-sized. The rearrangement links TRBV27 to TRBJ2-7; D is undetermined. The V gene lost 4 bases and the J gene lost 1 base, with 8 bases spanning the gap. CDR1 is MNHEY and CDR2 is SMNVEV in the germline V gene (reference sequence). This CDR3 comprises 13 residues. In DNA form, the CDR3 reads TGTGCCAGCAGTTCCGGAAGTTCCTACGAGCAGTACTTC. Residues: CASSSGSSYEQYF.

The genes are TRBV4-3 and TRBJ1-1; D unclear. Germline V CDR1 and CDR2: LGHNA, YSLEER. The CDR3 runs 16 residues. The ends were cut back, 0 bases at V and 3 bases at J, with 14 bases in the middle. The CDR3 DNA reads TGCGCCAGCAGCCAAGATTTGGGGATGGTAGACACTGAAGCTTTCTTT. It specifies CASSQDLGMVDTEAFF.

This sequence joins TRBV19 and TRBJ2-1, with a weak D call TRBD2 (5 bases). V gave up 3 bases and J gave up 3 bases, with 12 bases separating them. Germline loops: CDR1 LNHDA, CDR2 SQIVND (reference sequence). This CDR3 has 15 residues. In DNA, the CDR3 is TGTGCCAGTAGTATGGGGAGCGGAATCTACAATGAGCAGTTCTTC. Protein product: CASSMGSGIYNEQFF.

The gene calls are TRBV5-4 and TRBJ2-7; 8 bases agree with TRBD1. Germline assignment: CDR1 SGHNT and CDR2 YYREEE (reference sequence). V was pared by 4 bases and J by 6 bases, with 9 bases of the junction left unmatched. CDR3 length: 14 residues. CDR3 in amino acids: CASSQPGGMAEQYF. The CDR3 nucleotides read TGTGCCAGCAGCCAACCAGGGGGCATGGCCGAGCAGTACTTC. Filled out from reference TRBV5-4 and TRBJ2-7, the complete variable domain reads ETGVTQSPTHLIKTRGQQVTLRCSSQSGHNTVSWYQQALGQGPQFIFQYYREEENGRGNFPPRFSGLQFPNYSSELNVNALELDDSALYLCASSQPGGMAEQYFGPGTRLTVT.

By sample share, this clone is medium-sized. This chain links TRBV6-5 with TRBJ1-1; D is unclear. Germline values: CDR1 MNHEY, CDR2 SVGAGI. The CDR3 covers 13 residues. Trimming left V 6 bases short and J 0 bases short, with 8 bases between. As DNA, the CDR3 is TGTGCCAGCAGGATCTTAATGAACACTGAAGCTTTCTTT. Translation gives CASRILMNTEAFF.

The rearrangement links TRBV4-1 to TRBJ2-3, with 8 bases that match TRBD1. V was pared by 1 base and J by 0 bases, with 6 bases of the junction left unmatched. The germline CDR1 and CDR2 sequences are MGHRA and YSYEKL. The CDR3 length is 17 residues. The CDR3 here is CASSQGQGLTSTDTQYF. CDR3 DNA: TGCGCCAGCAGCCAAGGACAGGGGTTAACTAGCACAGATACGCAGTATTTT.

This clone has more than one count but fewer than ten. This chain connects TRBV6-6 to TRBJ1-1, with D possibly being TRBD1 (5 bases). CDR1 and CDR2 from the germline V gene are MNHNY and SVGAGI (reference sequence). The CDR3 is made up of 13 amino acids. V dropped 2 bases and J dropped 4 bases, with 8 bases sitting between them. The CDR3: CASSYDRGTEAFF. The CDR3 nucleotides read TGTGCCAGCAGTTACGATAGGGGCACTGAAGCTTTCTTT.

This clone was observed a handful of times. The genes are TRBV9 and TRBJ2-3; D not certain. The CDR3 runs 16 residues. Trimming cost V 0 bases and J 2 bases, with 13 bases left between them. Germline assignment: CDR1 SGDLS and CDR2 YYNGEE. The CDR3 DNA follows: TGTGCCAGCAGCGTAGGGGTTAACTTGGTCACAGATACGCAGTATTTT. It encodes CASSVGVNLVTDTQYF.

This chain links TRBV6-6 with TRBJ2-7; 7 nucleotides line up with TRBD2. V lost 5 bases and J lost 3; bases outside the gene matches: 4. Germline assignment: CDR1 MNHNY and CDR2 SVGAGI (reference sequence). This CDR3 has 13 residues. CDR3 DNA sequence: TGTGCCAGCAGTGGGACTAACCTCTACGAGCAGTACTTC. The encoded protein is CASSGTNLYEQYF.

The gene calls are TRBV7-8 and TRBJ2-5; TRBD2 aligns across 10 bases. Looked up from germline, CDR1 is SGHVS and CDR2 is FQNEAQ. With 5 bases clipped from V and 1 base from J, the junction kept 16 bases outside the gene matches. The CDR3 contains 19 residues. Here the CDR3 reads CASSPEGYSGGTLQETQYF. CDR3 nucleotides: TGTGCCAGCAGCCCAGAAGGTTATAGCGGGGGGACTCTCCAAGAGACCCAGTACTTC.

By frequency in the sample, this clone is medium-sized (0.01 to 0.1%). The chain couples TRBV7-9 to TRBJ2-7; possible D gene TRBD1, 5 bases. The germline gives CDR1 SEHNR, CDR2 FQNEAQ (reference sequence). With 7 bases removed from V and 4 bases from J, the gap between germline ends came to 17 bases. CDR3 size: 14 residues. In nucleotides, the CDR3 is TGTGCCAGCACCCCTAGGGGCCCCCTATACGAGCAGTACTTC. It specifies CASTPRGPLYEQYF.

The V call is TRBV5-1, the J call TRBJ1-2; no clear D. From germline, CDR1 is SGHRS and CDR2 YFSETQ. The ends were cut back, 0 bases at V and 4 bases at J, with 16 bases in the middle. There are 16 residues in the CDR3. CDR3 in DNA: TGCGCCAGCAGCTTGGAAGGAGGCGCGCGTGGCTATGGCTACACCTTC. It specifies CASSLEGGARGYGYTF.

The chain employs TRBV6-5 and TRBJ1-1, with D possibly TRBD1 on 5 matching bases. The CDR3 is made up of 14 amino acids. V lost 2 bases to trimming and J lost 8 bases, with 15 bases between them. The V gene's germline CDR1 is MNHEY and CDR2 SVGAGI. Here the CDR3 reads CASSYLRTSDEAFF. CDR3 sequence (DNA): TGTGCCAGCAGTTACCTCCGGACAAGTGACGAAGCTTTCTTT.

This clone showed up many times. The chain combines TRBV4-1 with TRBJ2-7; weak D call: TRBD2 (5 bases). This CDR3 region has 15 residues. V lost 0 bases and J 3 bases, leaving 12 bases between the germline ends. Germline V CDR1 and CDR2: MGHRA, YSYEKL. The CDR3 sequence: CASSQDGRGNYEQYF. For the CDR3, the DNA is TGCGCCAGCAGCCAAGATGGTAGAGGGAACTACGAGCAGTACTTC.

This clone was recorded a few times. The chain links TRBV6-6 to TRBJ2-7; D remains unclear. V was cut by 0 bases and J by 0 bases, with 3 bases left in between. Germline CDR1 is MNHNY and CDR2 is SVGAGI (reference sequence). The length of the CDR3 is 13 residues. The CDR3 loop is CASSYSNSYEQYF. Written as DNA, the CDR3 is TGTGCCAGCAGTTACTCGAACTCCTACGAGCAGTACTTC.

Sample share makes this clone medium-sized. The chain recombines TRBV5-3 with TRBJ1-2; D may be TRBD1 (5 bases). TRBV5-3 is flagged as an ORF with uncertain function. Between the trimmed V and J ends, which lost 2 bases and 3 bases, there was a span of 11 bases. The CDR3 loop spans 14 amino acids. Written as DNA, the CDR3 is TGTGCCAGAAGCTTCGGCTGGGACGACTATGGCTACACCTTC. It translates to CARSFGWDDYGYTF.

By sample share, this clone is medium-sized (0.01 to 0.1%). This chain links TRBV5-4 with TRBJ1-2; no firm D call. The CDR3 is 13 amino acids. Germline loops: CDR1 SGHNT, CDR2 YYREEE (reference sequence). The V gene lost 2 bases and the J gene lost 3 bases, with 8 bases spanning the gap. CDR3 amino acids: CASSFRRYYGYTF. The DNA of the CDR3 is TGTGCCAGCAGCTTTCGGAGGTACTATGGCTACACCTTC.